The T cell receptor beta chain under discussion was sequenced for a study of T cells after yellow fever vaccination. Study observations and caveats: Of the clonotypes, a small share occurred in both CD4 and CD8 compartments.

The V end was cut by 0 bases, the J end by 3 bases, with 13 bases between. Germline assignment: CDR1 SGHRS and CDR2 YFSETQ. The CDR3 consists of 15 residues. The 5'RACE template-switching step produced TCR cDNA and added a universal primer site and UMIs. TCRdb passed the 5' RACE reads through MiXCR, listing each CDR3 protein once. The sample records hundreds of thousands of distinct CDR3 sequences, roughly an eighth being singletons. This clonotype was observed many times. The target antigen is unknown. Material: PBMCs, obtained on the day of the yellow fever booster vaccination. The genes are TRBV5-1 and TRBJ2-7; D is uncertain. This clonotype was sampled from a man aged 25-45 years who received the YFV17D yellow fever vaccine. The CDR3 sequence is CASSLESPSLYEQYF. CDR3 DNA sequence: TGCGCCAGCAGCTTGGAATCCCCTTCCCTCTACGAGCAGTACTTC.